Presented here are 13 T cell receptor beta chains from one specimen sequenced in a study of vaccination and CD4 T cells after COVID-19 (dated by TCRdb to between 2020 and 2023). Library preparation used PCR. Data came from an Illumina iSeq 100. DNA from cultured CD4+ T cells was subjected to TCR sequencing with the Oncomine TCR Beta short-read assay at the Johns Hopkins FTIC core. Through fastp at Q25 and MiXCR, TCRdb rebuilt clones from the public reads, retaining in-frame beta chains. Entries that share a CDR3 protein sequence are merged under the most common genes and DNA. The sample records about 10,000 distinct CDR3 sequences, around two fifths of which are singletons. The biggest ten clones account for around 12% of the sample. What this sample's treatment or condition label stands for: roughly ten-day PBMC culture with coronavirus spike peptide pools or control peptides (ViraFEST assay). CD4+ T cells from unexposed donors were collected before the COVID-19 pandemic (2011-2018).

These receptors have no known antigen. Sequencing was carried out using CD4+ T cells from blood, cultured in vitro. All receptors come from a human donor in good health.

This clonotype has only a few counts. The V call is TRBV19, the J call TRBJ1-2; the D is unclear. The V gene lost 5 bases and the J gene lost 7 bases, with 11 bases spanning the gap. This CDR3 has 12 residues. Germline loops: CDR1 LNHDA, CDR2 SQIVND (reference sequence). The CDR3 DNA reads TGTGCCAGTAGTCCCCTCTCGGGTGGCTACACCTTC. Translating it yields CASSPLSGGYTF.

This CDR3 reads CASSLTRESEQYF. The DNA for the CDR3 is TGTGCCAGCAGCTTAACGCGGGAAAGCGAGCAGTACTTC. The V gene is TRBV7-9, the J gene TRBJ2-7, with D possibly TRBD2 on 6 matching bases. Trimming took 2 bases from V and 6 from J, leaving 11 bases between them. Germline CDR1 reads SEHNR; CDR2 reads FQNEAQ (reference sequence). This CDR3 comprises 13 residues.

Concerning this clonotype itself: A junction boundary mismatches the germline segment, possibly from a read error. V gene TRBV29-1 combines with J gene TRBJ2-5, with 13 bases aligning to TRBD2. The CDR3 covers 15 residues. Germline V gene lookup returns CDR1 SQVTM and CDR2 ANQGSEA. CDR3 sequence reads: CSVEGGLAGRGTQYF. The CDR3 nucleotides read TGCAGCGTCGAAGGGGGACTAGCGGGGCGGGGGACCCAGTACTTC.

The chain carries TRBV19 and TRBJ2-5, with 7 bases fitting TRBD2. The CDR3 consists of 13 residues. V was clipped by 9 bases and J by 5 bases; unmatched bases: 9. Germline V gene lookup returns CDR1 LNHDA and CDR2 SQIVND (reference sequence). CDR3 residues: CASSLGGFETQYF. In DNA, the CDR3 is TGTGCCAGCTCTCTGGGAGGGTTTGAGACCCAGTACTTC.

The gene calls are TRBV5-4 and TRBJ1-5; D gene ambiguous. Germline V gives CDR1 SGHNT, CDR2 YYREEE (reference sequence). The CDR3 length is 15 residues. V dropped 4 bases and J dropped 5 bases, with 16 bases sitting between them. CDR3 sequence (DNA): TGTGCCAGCAGCCCCGGGCGGGGAGGAGATCAGCCCCAGCATTTT. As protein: CASSPGRGGDQPQHF.

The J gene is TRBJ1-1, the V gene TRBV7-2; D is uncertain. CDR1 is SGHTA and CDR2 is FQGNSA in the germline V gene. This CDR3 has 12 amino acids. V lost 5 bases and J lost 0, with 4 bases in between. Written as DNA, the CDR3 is TGTGCCAGCAGCGGAATGAACACTGAAGCTTTCTTT. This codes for CASSGMNTEAFF.

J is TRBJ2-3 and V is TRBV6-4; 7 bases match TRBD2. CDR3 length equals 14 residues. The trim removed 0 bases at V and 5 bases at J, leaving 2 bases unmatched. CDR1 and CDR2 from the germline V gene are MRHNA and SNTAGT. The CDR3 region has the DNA TGTGCCAGCAGTGACTCGGGCGGGAGAGATACGCAGTATTTT. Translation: CASSDSGGRDTQYF.

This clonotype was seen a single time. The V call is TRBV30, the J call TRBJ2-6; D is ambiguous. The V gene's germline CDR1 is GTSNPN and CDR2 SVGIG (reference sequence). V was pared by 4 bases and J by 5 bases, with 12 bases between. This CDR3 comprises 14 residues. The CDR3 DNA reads TGTGCCTGGAACACCCCCAAATGGGCCAACGTCCTGACTTTC. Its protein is CAWNTPKWANVLTF.

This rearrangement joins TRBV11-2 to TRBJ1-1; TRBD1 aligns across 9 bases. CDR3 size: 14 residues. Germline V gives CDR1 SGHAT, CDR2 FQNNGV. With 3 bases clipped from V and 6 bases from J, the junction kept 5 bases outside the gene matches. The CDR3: CASSFLGQGAEAFF. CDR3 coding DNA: TGTGCCAGCAGCTTCTTGGGACAGGGTGCTGAAGCTTTCTTT.

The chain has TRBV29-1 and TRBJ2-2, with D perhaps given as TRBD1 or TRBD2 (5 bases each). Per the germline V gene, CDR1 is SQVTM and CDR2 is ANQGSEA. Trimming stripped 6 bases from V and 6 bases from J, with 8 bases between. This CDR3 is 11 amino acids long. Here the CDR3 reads CSVRDAGELFF. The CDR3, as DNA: TGCAGCGTACGGGACGCCGGGGAGCTGTTTTTT.

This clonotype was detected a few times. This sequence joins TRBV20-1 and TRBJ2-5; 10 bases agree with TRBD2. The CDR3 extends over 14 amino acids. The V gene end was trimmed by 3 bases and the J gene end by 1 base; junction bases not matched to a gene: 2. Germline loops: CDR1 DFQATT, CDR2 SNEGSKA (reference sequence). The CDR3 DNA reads TGCAGTGCTAGGGGACTAGCGAGCCAAGAGACCCAGTACTTC. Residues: CSARGLASQETQYF.

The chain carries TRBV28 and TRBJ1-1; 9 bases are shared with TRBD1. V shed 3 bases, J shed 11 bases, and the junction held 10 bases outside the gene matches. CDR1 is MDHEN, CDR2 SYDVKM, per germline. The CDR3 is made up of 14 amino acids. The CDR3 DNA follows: TGTGCCAGCAGTTTGGCACAGGGGGCCGGGGTGGCTTTCTTT. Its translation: CASSLAQGAGVAFF.

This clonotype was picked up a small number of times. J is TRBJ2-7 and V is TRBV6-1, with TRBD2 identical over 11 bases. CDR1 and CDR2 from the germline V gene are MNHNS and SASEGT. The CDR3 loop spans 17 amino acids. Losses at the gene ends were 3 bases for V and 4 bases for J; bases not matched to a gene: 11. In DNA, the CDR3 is TGTGCCAGCAGTGATAAACCTAGCGGGAGGTTTAGATACGAGCAGTACTTC. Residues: CASSDKPSGRFRYEQYF.